The rows below give T cell receptor beta chains drawn from one sample of a study of blood T cell repertoires in COVID-19. Using immunoSEQ multiplex PCR, the repertoire was profiled, and TCRdb retains in-frame clones only, with some absent. The sample contains around 310,000 clones, about 90% of which appear only once. The sequenced material came from peripheral blood. These receptors originate from a woman aged 40 to 55 with COVID-19, enrolled during active disease. Each CDR3 is given with its conserved first and last residue. A D gene is named only where the DNA matches it firmly. Clone size is given for some rows only: seen once, a few or many times, or a class if the clone is expanded.

TRBV6-5	-	-	TRBJ2-2	CASNGISRGTGELFF	TGTGCCAGCAACGGCATCTCGAGAGGCACCGGGGAGCTGTTTTTT
TRBV7-2	once	-	TRBJ2-5	CASSSPGETQYF	TGTGCCAGCAGCTCCCCCGGAGAGACCCAGTACTTC
TRBV28	-	TRBD2	TRBJ2-1	CATTDGTRLYNEQFF	TGTGCCACCACGGACGGGACTAGACTTTACAATGAGCAGTTCTTC
TRBV28	-	-	TRBJ1-3	CASRRTTGSGNTIYF	TGTGCCAGCAGGAGAACGACAGGCTCTGGAAACACCATATATTTT
TRBV3-1/TRBV3-2	-	-	TRBJ2-1	CASSQFFRGASYNEQFF	TGTGCCAGCAGCCAATTCTTCCGCGGGGCCTCCTACAATGAGCAGTTCTTC
TRBV4-3	-	TRBD1	TRBJ2-3	CASSQEGSGDRGTDTQYF	TGCGCCAGCAGCCAAGAGGGGAGTGGGGACAGGGGCACAGATACGCAGTATTTT
TRBV9	-	-	TRBJ1-1	CASSARGGNTEAFF	TGTGCCAGCAGCGCCCGGGGTGGGAACACTGAAGCTTTCTTT
TRBV7-8	-	TRBD1	TRBJ1-4	CASSEGTGLKEKLFF	TGTGCCAGCAGCGAAGGGACAGGGCTTAAAGAAAAACTGTTTTTT
TRBV5-1	-	-	TRBJ1-4	CASSLQGSNEKLFF	TGCGCCAGCAGCTTGCAGGGTTCGAATGAAAAACTGTTTTTT
TRBV21-1	-	-	TRBJ2-2	CASSKKGLAGGPVTGELFF	TGTGCCAGCAGCAAAAAGGGACTAGCGGGGGGGCCTGTCACCGGGGAGCTGTTTTTT
TRBV6-1	-	-	TRBJ1-6	CASSEAFGSLGNSPLHF	TGTGCCAGCAGTGAAGCTTTCGGGAGTCTGGGGAATTCACCCCTCCACTTT
TRBV5-5	few	TRBD1	TRBJ1-4	CASSPWDSFNEKLFF	TGTGCCAGCAGCCCCTGGGACAGCTTTAATGAAAAACTGTTTTTT
TRBV7-7	once	-	TRBJ2-5	CASSLAPFGQGLNQETQYF	TGTGCTAGCAGCTTAGCCCCCTTTGGGCAGGGCCTTAACCAAGAGACCCAGTACTTC
TRBV7-2	once	TRBD1	TRBJ1-5	CASSSQGGYSNQPQHF	TGTGCCAGCAGCTCGCAGGGGGGTTATAGCAATCAGCCCCAGCATTTT
TRBV5-1	-	TRBD1	TRBJ1-3	CASSPRGQGTSNTIYF	TGCGCCAGCAGCCCCCGAGGACAGGGCACCTCGAACACCATATATTTT
TRBV2	once	TRBD1	TRBJ1-6	CASRDDRGLFSPLHF	TGTGCCAGCAGGGACGACAGGGGGCTATTTTCACCCCTCCACTTT
TRBV9	-	-	TRBJ1-6	CASSVAGSYNSPLHF	TGTGCCAGCAGCGTAGCCGGCTCCTATAATTCACCCCTCCACTTT
TRBV30	-	TRBD1	TRBJ1-4	CATAGTGREKLFF	TGTGCCACAGCCGGGACAGGCCGGGAAAAACTGTTTTTT